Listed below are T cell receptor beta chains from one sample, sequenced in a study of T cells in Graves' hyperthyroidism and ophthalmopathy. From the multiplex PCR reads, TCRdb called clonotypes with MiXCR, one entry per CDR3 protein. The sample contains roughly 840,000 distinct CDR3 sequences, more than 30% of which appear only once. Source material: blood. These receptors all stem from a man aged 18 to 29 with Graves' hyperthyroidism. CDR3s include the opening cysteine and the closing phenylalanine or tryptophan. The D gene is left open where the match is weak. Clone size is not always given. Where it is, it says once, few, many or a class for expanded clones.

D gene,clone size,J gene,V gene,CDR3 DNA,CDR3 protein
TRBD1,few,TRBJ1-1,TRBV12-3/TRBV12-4,TGTGCCAGCAGTCTCGGGACAGGCGGGTATTTT,CASSLGTGGYF
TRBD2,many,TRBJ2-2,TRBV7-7,TGTGCTAGCAGCTTAGAAACTAGCGCTGGGGAGCTGTTTTTT,CASSLETSAGELFF
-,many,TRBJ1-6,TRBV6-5,TGTGCCAGCAGTCCCTCAGGGACCCATTCACCCCTCCACTTT,CASSPSGTHSPLHF
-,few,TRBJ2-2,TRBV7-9,TGTGCCAGCAGGACGGTCAACACCGGGGAGCTGTTTTTT,CASRTVNTGELFF
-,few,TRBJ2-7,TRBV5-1,TGCGCCAGCAGCTCTCTGATCGGGGGAGTCTACGAGCAGTACTTC,CASSSLIGGVYEQYF
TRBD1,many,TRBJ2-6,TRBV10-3,TGTGCCGCGTCCCGGGACAGGGGGTCTGGGGCCAACGTCCTGACTTTC,CAASRDRGSGANVLTF
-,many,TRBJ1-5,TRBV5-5,TGTGCCAGCAGTTGGGAGAACAGCAATCAGCCCCAGCATTTT,CASSWENSNQPQHF
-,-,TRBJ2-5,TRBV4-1,TGCGCCAGCAGCCAAAGTCACGCCCCTGACTGGACCCAGTACTTC,CASSQSHAPDWTQYF
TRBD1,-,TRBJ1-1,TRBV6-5,TGTGCCAGCGGACAGGGGGCCGGGAACACTGAAGCTTTCTTT,CASGQGAGNTEAFF
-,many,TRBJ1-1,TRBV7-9,TGTGCCAGCAGCTTAGCCCTAGGGGACACTGAAGCTTTCTTT,CASSLALGDTEAFF
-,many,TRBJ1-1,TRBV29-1,TGCAGCTCTAATTCAGACACTGAAGCTTTCTTT,CSSNSDTEAFF
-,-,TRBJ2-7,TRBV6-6,TGTGCCAGCAGTGACGCGGCGGGGCAGCAGTACTTC,CASSDAAGQQYF
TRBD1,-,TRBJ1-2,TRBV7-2,TGTGCCAGCAGCAGCCCAGGGGGCCATAACTATGGCTACACCTTC,CASSSPGGHNYGYTF
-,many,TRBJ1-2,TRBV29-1,TGCAGCGTTGTGGAGGGCTACACCTTC,CSVVEGYTF
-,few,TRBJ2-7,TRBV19,TGTGCCAGTAGTAGCAACCCCGCGGGAGAGCAGTACTTC,CASSSNPAGEQYF
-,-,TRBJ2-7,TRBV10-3,TGTGCCATACTCGTTACAGGGATCCACGAGCAGTACTTC,CAILVTGIHEQYF
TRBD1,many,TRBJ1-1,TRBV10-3,TGTGCCATCAGTGAGGAGGGGGCACCTGAAGCTTTCTTT,CAISEEGAPEAFF
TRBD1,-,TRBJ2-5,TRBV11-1,TGTGCCAGCAGCTTGGTAGACAGGGGCCGAGAGACCCAGTACTTC,CASSLVDRGRETQYF
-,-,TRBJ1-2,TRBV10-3,TGTGCCAGCAGTTTTGCGCCAGAGAACTATGGCTACACCTTC,CASSFAPENYGYTF
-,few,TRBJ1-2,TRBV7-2,TGTGCCAGCAGCTTAATAGACAACTATGGCTACACCTTC,CASSLIDNYGYTF
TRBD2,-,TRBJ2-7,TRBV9,TGTGCCAGCAGCGTACGCGGGGGGGAGCAGTACTTC,CASSVRGGEQYF
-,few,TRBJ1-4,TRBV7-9,TGTGCCAGCAGCGTAACCTCGGACGGCGGGGAAAAACTGTTTTTT,CASSVTSDGGEKLFF
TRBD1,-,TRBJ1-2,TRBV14,TGTGCCAGCAGCCAAGCCGGGACAGGGACCCGGGGCTACACCTTC,CASSQAGTGTRGYTF
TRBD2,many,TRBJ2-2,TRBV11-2,TGTGCCAGCAGCCCGCCGGGACTAGCGAACACCGGGGAGCTGTTTTTT,CASSPPGLANTGELFF
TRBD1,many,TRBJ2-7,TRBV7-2,TGTGCCAGCAGTCGTCTCCGGGACAGGGTGTACGAGCAGTACTTC,CASSRLRDRVYEQYF
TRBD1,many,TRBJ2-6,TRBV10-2,TGCGCCACACTCCCGGGACAGGGGCGCGGGGCCAACGTCCTGACTTTC,CATLPGQGRGANVLTF
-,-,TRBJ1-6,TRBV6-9,TGTGCCAGCAGTTACAGGAGGGATTCACCCCACCACTTT,CASSYRRDSPHHF
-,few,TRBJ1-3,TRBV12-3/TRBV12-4,TGTGCCAGCAGTCCGGTGATTCGAAACACCATATATTTT,CASSPVIRNTIYF
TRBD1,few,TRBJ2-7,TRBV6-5,TGTGCCAGCAGCCAACAACCCCCGGGACAGGGGGTGAGCGAGCAGTACTTC,CASSQQPPGQGVSEQYF
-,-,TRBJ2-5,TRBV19,TGTGCCAGTAGTATAATAGTGACCTCCCAAGAGACCCAGTACTTC,CASSIIVTSQETQYF
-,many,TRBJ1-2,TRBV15,TGTGCCACCAGCAGTGCAGGGAGCTATGGCTACACCTTC,CATSSAGSYGYTF
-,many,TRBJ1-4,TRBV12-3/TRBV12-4,TGTGCCAGCAGCCCATCGGCGAAGGATGAAAAACTGTTTTTT,CASSPSAKDEKLFF
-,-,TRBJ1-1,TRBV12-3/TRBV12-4,TGTGCCAGCAGGGAATGGGGTAACACTGAAGCTTTCTTT,CASREWGNTEAFF
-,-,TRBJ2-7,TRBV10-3,TGTGCCAGCAGTGCCTCCGGGGAAGGCGAGCAGTACTTC,CASSASGEGEQYF
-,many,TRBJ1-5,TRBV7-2,TGTGCCAGCAGCTTAGAGGTGAACAATCAGCCCCAGCATTTT,CASSLEVNNQPQHF
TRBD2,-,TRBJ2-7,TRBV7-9,TGTGCCAGCAGCTATGACTCCGGGACTAGGAGCGAGCAGTACTTC,CASSYDSGTRSEQYF
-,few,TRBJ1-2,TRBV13,TGTGCCAGCAGCTCGCGCCGGGGGATCGCCTATGGCTACACCTTC,CASSSRRGIAYGYTF
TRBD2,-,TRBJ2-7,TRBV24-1,TGTGCCGCGCCGGGACTAGCGGGGGTCACCTACGAGCAGTACTTC,CAAPGLAGVTYEQYF
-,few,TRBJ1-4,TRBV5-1,TGCGCCAGCAGCTACCTTGGAGGGACCGATAATGAAAAACTGTTTTTT,CASSYLGGTDNEKLFF
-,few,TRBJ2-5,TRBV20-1,TGCAGTGCTAGACCTCCCCAATACGGGAGCCAAGAGACCCAGTACTTC,CSARPPQYGSQETQYF
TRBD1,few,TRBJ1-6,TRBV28,TGTGCCAGCAGTCTCGGACAGGTACGGACCCTCCACTTT,CASSLGQVRTLHF
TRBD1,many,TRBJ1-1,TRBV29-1,TGCAGCGTGCACCCATTACAGGGGTACACTGAAGCTTTCTTT,CSVHPLQGYTEAFF
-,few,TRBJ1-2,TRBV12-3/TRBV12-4,TGTGCCAGCAGTTTACTCATCAACTATGGCTACACCTTC,CASSLLINYGYTF
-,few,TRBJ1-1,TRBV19,TGTGCCAGTAGTATAGACCCGAACAGGAACACTGAAGCTTTCTTT,CASSIDPNRNTEAFF
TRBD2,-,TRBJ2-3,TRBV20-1,TGCAGTGCTAGAAAAGCGGGGTCCACAGATACGCAGTATTTT,CSARKAGSTDTQYF
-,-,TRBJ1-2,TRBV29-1,TGCAGCGTTGAAGAGTCACCAGGGAACGAGCAGTATGGCTACACCTTC,CSVEESPGNEQYGYTF
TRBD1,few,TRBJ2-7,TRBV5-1,TGCGCCAGCAGCTTTGGACAGGGAGCGGACGAGCAGTACTTC,CASSFGQGADEQYF
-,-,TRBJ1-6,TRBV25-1,TGTGCCAGCAGTGAATTCGGGCGGGGCATTAATTCACCCCTCCACTTT,CASSEFGRGINSPLHF
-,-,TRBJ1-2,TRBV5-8,TGTGCCAGCAGCGACCACCAGGGTACCCAAATTTATGGCTACACCTTC,CASSDHQGTQIYGYTF
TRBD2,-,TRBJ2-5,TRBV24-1,TGTGCCAGCGAACTAGCGGGACGGGAGACCCAGTACTTC,CASELAGRETQYF
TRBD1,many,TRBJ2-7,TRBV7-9,TGTGCCAGCAGTTACGGGACAGGGGGCTACGAGCAGTACTTC,CASSYGTGGYEQYF